These 18 T cell receptor beta chains originate from one sample sequenced in a study of metastatic and nonmetastatic thyroid tumors. From the PCR reads, TCRdb re-called clones with MiXCR. The table lists 25,000 to 30,000 clones, 20% to 25% of them singletons. There were no patients who had received any treatment before thyroid surgery. Source material: blood. These receptors were taken from a female donor with papillary thyroid cancer or a benign thyroid nodule (not recorded which). Some clones in this sample may be carry-over from other donors' samples.

The CDR3 DNA reads as TGCGCCAGCAGTCTTGGCGTATCTACCTGGAGCGCAGATACGCAGTATTTT. As protein: CASSLGVSTWSADTQYF. This chain uses TRBV5-1 with TRBJ2-3, with no clear D. Germline-derived CDR1 and CDR2 are SGHRS and YFSETQ. V gave up 5 bases and J gave up 4 bases, with 23 bases separating them. This CDR3 contains 17 residues.

This chain connects TRBV3-1 to TRBJ1-4; 7 nucleotides agree with TRBD1. The J segment lost 7 bases and the V segment lost 3 bases, leaving 11 bases of the junction unmatched. The CDR3 loop spans 16 amino acids. Germline values: CDR1 LGHDT, CDR2 YNNKEL (reference sequence). The CDR3 loop reads CASSQFPGGISEKLFF. Written as DNA, the CDR3 is TGTGCCAGCAGCCAGTTCCCAGGGGGGATCAGTGAAAAACTGTTTTTT.

This clone has at least ten counts. This may stem from a read error, because a much larger clone lies one nucleotide away. Other DNA variants within this sample encode the same CDR3. The chain is built from TRBV7-8 and TRBJ1-1; no firm D call. Germline V gene data show CDR1 as SGHVS and CDR2 as FQNEAQ. The CDR3 is 15 residues long. CDR3 DNA: TGTGCCAGCAGCATTCTACAGAACCCGAACACTGAAGCTTTTTTT. This translates into CASSILQNPNTEAFF.

The chain joins TRBV6-1 to TRBJ2-7; TRBD2 might be the D (5 bases). Trimming took off 6 bases at V and 3 bases at J, with 18 bases between the two ends. The CDR3 runs 15 residues. Germline CDR1 reads MNHNS; CDR2 reads SASEGT. The CDR3 region is CASRADPPEDYEQYF. In nucleotides, the CDR3 is TGTGCCAGCAGAGCGGACCCCCCCGAGGACTACGAGCAGTACTTC.

This clone has ten or more counts. This sequence joins TRBV7-2 and TRBJ2-1; D is possibly TRBD1 (6 bases). The germline gives CDR1 SGHTA, CDR2 FQGNSA. The CDR3 is 16 residues long. The germline V and J ends were trimmed by 4 bases and 6 bases, with 19 bases remaining between them. CDR3 residues: CASSYRALTGSNEQFF. In DNA, the CDR3 is TGTGCCAGCAGCTACCGGGCCCTTACAGGGAGCAATGAGCAGTTCTTC.

This clone was detected many times. The chain recombines TRBV6-2 or TRBV6-3 with TRBJ2-3, with TRBD2 matching over 9 bases. The junction had 0 bases not matched to a gene; V was cut back by 2 bases and J by 0 bases. Germline CDR1 MNHEY, CDR2 SVGEGT. This CDR3 has 15 residues. The CDR3 loop reads CASSYTSGSTDTQYF. The DNA for the CDR3 is TGTGCCAGCAGTTACACTAGCGGGAGCACAGATACGCAGTATTTT.

This clone was detected a few times. The J gene is TRBJ2-1, the V gene TRBV24-1; D is undetermined. This CDR3 region has 14 residues. V lost 3 bases to trimming and J lost 4 bases, with 9 bases between them. Germline CDR1 KGHDR, CDR2 SFDVKD. CDR3 bases: TGTGCCACCAGTGATCCTCGGACGTACAATGAGCAGTTCTTC. Residues: CATSDPRTYNEQFF.

Only a few counts were recorded for this clone. The chain has TRBV12-3 or TRBV12-4 and TRBJ2-7; TRBD1 is a possible D gene (6 bases). This CDR3 is built from 15 residues. V gave up 4 bases and J gave up 1 base, with 14 bases separating them. The CDR3 here is CASSSKTGYSYEQYF. DNA of the CDR3: TGTGCCAGCAGTTCGAAGACAGGTTATTCCTACGAGCAGTACTTC.

This clone was counted many times. The chain uses TRBV15 and TRBJ2-7, with 8 bases that match TRBD1. Germline assignment: CDR1 LNHNV and CDR2 YYDKDF (reference sequence). The CDR3 spans 16 residues. V dropped 2 bases and J dropped 3; count of bases not matched to a gene: 9. The CDR3 is CATSRSRAGGFYEQYF. DNA for the CDR3: TGTGCCACCAGCAGATCCAGGGCAGGGGGCTTCTACGAGCAGTACTTC.

This chain joins TRBV20-1 and TRBJ2-1; no clear D gene. V gave up 7 bases and J gave up 10 bases, with 14 bases separating them. CDR3 size: 11 residues. From germline, CDR1 is DFQATT and CDR2 SNEGSKA (reference sequence). This CDR3 is CSVTRRNEQFF. The CDR3 coding sequence is TGCAGTGTTACCCGTAGAAACGAGCAGTTCTTC.

This clone was seen a few times. The chain has TRBV6-1 and TRBJ2-7; the match to TRBD1 covers 10 bases. V lost 1 base to trimming and J lost 3 bases; unmatched junction nucleotides: 0. This CDR3 has 14 amino acids. Germline V gene sequence: CDR1 MNHNS, CDR2 SASEGT. The CDR3, as DNA: TGTGCCAGCAGTGAAGGGACAGGGGGCTACGAGCAGTACTTC. This gives the protein CASSEGTGGYEQYF.

Of note for this clone: The junction departs from the called germline gene at one end, perhaps through a read error. The chain uses TRBV20-1 and TRBJ2-5; 11 bases map to TRBD2. Germline CDR1 is DFQATT and CDR2 is SNEGSKA (reference sequence). This CDR3 has 17 residues. CDR3 DNA: TGCAGTGCTAGAGATGTCAATAGCGGGAGGGCCCGGGAGACCAAGTACTTC. Translating gives CSARDVNSGRARETKYF.

The chain joins TRBV7-2 to TRBJ2-2, with TRBD2 matching over 12 bases. V trimming: 1 base; J trimming: 4 bases; junction bases outside the gene matches: 4. The CDR3 sequence is 17 residues long. Looked up from germline, CDR1 is SGHTA and CDR2 is FQGNSA. CDR3 amino acids: CASSLGPSGRATGELFF. The CDR3 region has the DNA TGTGCCAGCAGCTTAGGGCCTAGCGGGAGGGCCACCGGGGAGCTGTTTTTT.

This clone was recorded a few times. The rearrangement uses TRBV27 and TRBJ2-7; 11 nucleotides agree with TRBD2. The CDR3 contains 18 residues. Germline CDR1 is MNHEY and CDR2 is SMNVEV (reference sequence). The junction had 16 bases not matched to a gene; V was cut back by 7 bases and J by 2 bases. The CDR3: CASKIQGVGLAETYEQYF. The CDR3 DNA reads as TGTGCCAGCAAAATACAGGGGGTGGGACTAGCGGAAACCTACGAGCAGTACTTC.

This clone was detected only a few times. This sequence joins TRBV6-1 and TRBJ2-5, with TRBD2 as a possible D gene (6 bases). CDR1 is MNHNS and CDR2 is SASEGT in the germline V gene. V was shortened by 6 bases and J by 4 bases, with 15 bases between the two germline ends. The CDR3 sequence is 14 residues long. CDR3 coding DNA: TGTGCCAGCAGCCTCGGAGGGAGGATAGAGACCCAGTACTTC. Translation: CASSLGGRIETQYF.

The chain carries TRBV19 and TRBJ1-1; tentative D call: TRBD1 (5 bases). The germline CDR1 and CDR2 sequences are LNHDA and SQIVND (reference sequence). V was trimmed by 8 bases and J by 2 bases, leaving 21 bases between them. The CDR3 contains 16 residues. Here the CDR3 reads CASQGTHLRVNTEAFF. For the CDR3, the DNA is TGTGCCAGTCAGGGAACCCACCTAAGAGTAAACACTGAAGCTTTCTTT.

This clone occurred many times. A much larger clonotype is one base distant, so this may be a read error. The gene calls are TRBV7-8 and TRBJ2-1; the match to TRBD2 covers 10 bases. The CDR3 has 16 residues. Germline CDR1 and CDR2: SGHVS and FQNEAQ. The CDR3 here is CASRPTGTSVYNEQFF. CDR3 DNA sequence: TGTGCTAGCAGACCGACGGGGACTAGCGTATACAATGAGCAGTTCTTC. Variable domain in full (rest from reference TRBV7-8 and TRBJ2-1): GAGVSQSPRYKVAKRGQDVALRCDPISGHVSLFWYQQALGQGPEFLTYFQNEAQLDKSGLPSDRFFAERPEGSVSTLKIQRTQQEDSAVYLCASRPTGTSVYNEQFFGPGTRLTVL.

The chain has TRBV6-1 and TRBJ2-7; D is perhaps TRBD1 or TRBD2 (5 bases each). The germline V gene has CDR1 MNHNS and CDR2 SASEGT. This CDR3 comprises 14 residues. V was clipped by 6 bases and J by 4 bases, with 16 bases between them. CDR3 nucleotide sequence: TGTGCCAGCAGCCCAGAAAGGGGACCATACGAGCAGTACTTC. Amino acids: CASSPERGPYEQYF.